This entry describes one T cell receptor (beta chain). The antigen is unknown. These data are taken from a study of PD-1 blockade in classical Hodgkin lymphoma. General observations from the study: CD4+ TCR diversity climbed significantly by C4D1, unlike CD8+ TCR diversity.

Documented time point: cycle 4 day 1 (C4D1), after 5 to 7 weeks of nivolumab. Every patient experienced relapse after autologous stem cell transplantation, and brentuximab vedotin exposure varied. The data were produced by immunoSEQ multiplex PCR, yet TCRdb's version contains in-frame clones alone and is incomplete. Counted here are 27,000 or so clones, over 60% occurring once; the ten biggest clones make up 3% to 4.5%. Germline values: CDR1 SNHLY, CDR2 FYNNEI. This CDR3 comprises 14 residues. The V and J ends lost 3 bases and 5 bases respectively, with 13 bases between them. The clonotype comes from a human donor with classical Hodgkin lymphoma. Sample: peripheral blood mononuclear cells (PBMCs), taken before the fourth cycle of nivolumab. This chain links TRBV2 with TRBJ2-5; D perhaps matches TRBD2 (5 bases). The CDR3 bases are TGTGCCAGCAGTGACGAATCGGGAATCGAGACCCAGTACTTC. This codes for CASSDESGIETQYF.